This T cell receptor beta chain derives from a study of identical twins. Points from the study as a whole: Out-of-frame TCR alpha sharing in monozygotic twins exceeded recombination model predictions. Instead of following the same donors, the conclusions were based on cross-sectional statistical analysis.

MiXCR, run by TCRdb on the 5' RACE reads, gives a single entry per CDR3 protein. The sample consists of 300,000 to 350,000 distinct CDR3 sequences, more than 9% of them appearing once. For this clonotype: Its antigen is unknown.

Germline assignment: CDR1 LGHDT and CDR2 YNNKEL (reference sequence). CDR3 length: 13 residues. With 7 bases clipped from V and 14 bases from J, the junction kept 10 bases outside the gene matches. Healthy Caucasian individuals made up all the donors. These data are also associated with another study on yellow fever vaccine responses in identical twins.

The chain combines TRBV3-1 with TRBJ2-1, with 11 positions matching TRBD2. The TCR comes from a woman aged 18-29 years in good health. Sequenced input: CD8+ T cells sorted from blood. CDR3 loop: CASTSTSGIDKFF. In nucleotides, the CDR3 is TGTGCCAGCACTTCGACTAGCGGGATCGATAAGTTCTTC.